This TCR beta chain was profiled in a study of shared clonotypes between healthy human individuals. This CDR3 has 14 amino acids. Trimming removed 2 bases from V and 2 bases from J, with 9 bases in between. CDR1 is SGHRS and CDR2 is YFSETQ in the germline V gene. In this sample, this clone turned up once. This table comes from immunoSEQ multiplex PCR, and its TCRdb copy is limited to in-frame clones, with some not included. The sample lists around 1.5 million clones; 95% to 99% were seen once. The rearrangement uses TRBV5-1 and TRBJ2-3; D gene uncertain. What was sequenced was naive CD4+ T cells sorted from blood. The subset is: CD45RA+ positively selected. The receptor comes from a young man in good health. The CDR3 is CASSFTGDTDTQYF. The CDR3 DNA is TGCGCCAGCAGCTTCACTGGGGACACAGATACGCAGTATTTT.